The T cell receptor (beta chain) described here comes from a study of blood T cell repertoires in COVID-19. On the study more broadly: Sites across the United States, Italy and Spain contributed samples from acute and convalescent COVID-19.

Recruitment covered about 25 US areas and drew participants whose ages spanned roughly 18 to 95 years. Using immunoSEQ multiplex PCR, the repertoire was profiled, and TCRdb retains in-frame clones only, with some absent. Altogether around 160,000 clones are present, about 83% being singletons, with the ten largest covering around 5.4%. With V trimmed by 4 bases and J by 7 bases, 5 bases remained unmatched. The CDR3 consists of 14 residues. Germline assignment: CDR1 SGHNT and CDR2 YYREEE (reference sequence). The sequence was obtained from a woman aged 50 to 65 who had been exposed to COVID-19. V gene TRBV5-4 combines with J gene TRBJ1-2; TRBD1 matches 12 bases. Sequenced: PBMCs or T cells enriched from blood (not recorded which). The DNA of the CDR3 is TGTGCCAGCAGCGCGGGACAGGGGGCCTCTGGCTACACCTTC. Translated: CASSAGQGASGYTF. Looking up the rest from reference TRBV5-4 and TRBJ1-2 gives the full variable domain: ETGVTQSPTHLIKTRGQQVTLRCSSQSGHNTVSWYQQALGQGPQFIFQYYREEENGRGNFPPRFSGLQFPNYSSELNVNALELDDSALYLCASSAGQGASGYTFGSGTRLTVV.